This T cell receptor beta chain was documented in a study of cytomegalovirus exposure and HLA in healthy donors. General observations from the study: Apparent HLA restriction characterized most CMV-associated TCR beta chains in a later analysis. An analysis was carried out later, and it reportedly showed fewer N-insertions in an Asian-associated ancestry cluster than the roughly 670-donor mean.

The primer mix had 60 Vbeta and 13 Jbeta primers. Sequencing used immunoSEQ multiplex PCR; TCRdb keeps in-frame clones, though not all of them. The sample has 80,000 or so clones; about 60% are singletons. The V end was cut by 7 bases, the J end by 8 bases, with 12 bases between. This CDR3 has 12 residues. CDR1 and CDR2 from the germline V gene are LGHNA and YNFKEQ. On this clone itself: What it binds is not known.

The sequence was obtained from a man under 40 in good health and CMV-seropositive. V and J are TRBV4-2 and TRBJ2-1, with D uncertain. The sequenced sample was PBMCs. Here the CDR3 reads CASNQISDEQFF. CDR3 DNA sequence: TGTGCCAGCAACCAGATTTCGGATGAGCAGTTCTTC.